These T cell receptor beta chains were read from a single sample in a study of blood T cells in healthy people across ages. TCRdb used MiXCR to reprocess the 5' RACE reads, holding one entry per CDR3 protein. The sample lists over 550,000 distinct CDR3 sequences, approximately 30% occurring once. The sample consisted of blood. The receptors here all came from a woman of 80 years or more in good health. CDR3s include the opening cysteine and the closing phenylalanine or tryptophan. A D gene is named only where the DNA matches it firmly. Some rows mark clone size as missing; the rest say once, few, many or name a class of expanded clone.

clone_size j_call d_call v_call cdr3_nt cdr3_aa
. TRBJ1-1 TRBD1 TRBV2 TGTGCCAGCAGTGTGGAGGGGGCGCGAACTGAAGCTTTCTTT CASSVEGARTEAFF
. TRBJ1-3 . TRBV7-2 TGTGCCAGCAGCTTGGATATCTCCGGGCTCTCTGGAAACACCATATATTTT CASSLDISGLSGNTIYF
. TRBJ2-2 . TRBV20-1 TGCAGTGCTAGAGATCCGATACCGGCCGGGGAGCTGTTTTTT CSARDPIPAGELFF
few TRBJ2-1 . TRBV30 TGTGCCTGGAGTGTACAAGGTAGAAACAATGAGCAGTTCTTC CAWSVQGRNNEQFF
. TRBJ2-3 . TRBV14 TGTGCCAGCAGCCAAGCGATGACAGATACGCAGTATTTT CASSQAMTDTQYF
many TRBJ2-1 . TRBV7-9 TGTGCCAGCAGCTTAGGCTCTGGGCAGGGGTTTGATGAGCAGTTCTTC CASSLGSGQGFDEQFF
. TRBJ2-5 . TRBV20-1 TGCAGTGCTAGAACTAGGCAGACCCAGTACTTC CSARTRQTQYF
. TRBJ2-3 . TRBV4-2 TGTGCCAGCAGCCAAGAAAACTCGGCGGCAGATACGCAGTATTTT CASSQENSAADTQYF
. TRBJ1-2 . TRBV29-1 TGCAGCGTTGAGGTTGGCGGCTACACCTTC CSVEVGGYTF
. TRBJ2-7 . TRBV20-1 TGCAGTGCTAGTATGGCGCGCTCCTACGAGCAGTACTTC CSASMARSYEQYF
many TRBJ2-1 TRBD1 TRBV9 TGTGCCAGCAGCGTAGGACAGGGGACGAATGAGCAGTTCTTC CASSVGQGTNEQFF
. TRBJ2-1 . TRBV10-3 TGTGCCATCAGGCCGACATGGGACTCCTACAATGAGCAGTTCTTC CAIRPTWDSYNEQFF
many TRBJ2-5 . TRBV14 TGTGCCAGCAGCCAAGTGCGGTCGCAGGCAAGCCAAGAGACCCAGTACTTC CASSQVRSQASQETQYF
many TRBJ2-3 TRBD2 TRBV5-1 TGCGCCAGCAGCCTTAGCGGGTTCCGCACAGATACGCAGTATTTT CASSLSGFRTDTQYF
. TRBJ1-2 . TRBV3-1 TGTGCCAGCAGCCAAGAGGGGACTTCTGACTATGGCTACACCTTC CASSQEGTSDYGYTF
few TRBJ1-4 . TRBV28 TGTGCCAGCAGACTCCCTGGGTCAGCTAATGAAAAACTGTTTTTT CASRLPGSANEKLFF
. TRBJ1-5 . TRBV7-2 TGTGCCAGCGGACCGTATAGCAATCAGCCCCAGCATTTT CASGPYSNQPQHF
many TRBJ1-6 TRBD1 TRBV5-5 TGTGCCAGCAGCTACCAGATACTGACAGGGCCCTATAATTCACCCCTCCACTTT CASSYQILTGPYNSPLHF
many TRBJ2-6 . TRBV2 TGTGCCAGCAAACCTCTGGCTGGGGCCAACGTCCTGACTTTC CASKPLAGANVLTF
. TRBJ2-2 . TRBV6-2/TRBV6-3 TGTGCCAGCCGAGGGGGTCCGAACACCGGGGAGCGGTTTTTT CASRGGPNTGERFF
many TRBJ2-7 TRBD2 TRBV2 TGTGCCAGCAATCGGGGGGTCTCCTACGAGCAGTACTTC CASNRGVSYEQYF
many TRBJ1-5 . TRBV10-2 TGCGCCAGCAGTGAGTCGAAGGGGCACCAGCATTTT CASSESKGHQHF
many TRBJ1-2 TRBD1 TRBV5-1 TGCGCCAGCAGCTTTGGGGACAGGGGTGACTACACCTTC CASSFGDRGDYTF
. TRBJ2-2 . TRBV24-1 TGTGCCACCACCGAGGCCGGGGAGCTGTTTTTT CATTEAGELFF
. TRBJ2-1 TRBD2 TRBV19 TGTGCCAGTAGGGACGGGACTAGCGCAGTGAATGAGCAGTTCTTC CASRDGTSAVNEQFF
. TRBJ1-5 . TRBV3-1 TGTGCCAGCAGCCAAGAGATGGGGGGCAATCAGCCCCAGCATTTT CASSQEMGGNQPQHF
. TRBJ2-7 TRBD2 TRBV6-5 TGTGCCAGCAAGTCCGGGGGGGTGACGACTTACGAGCAGTACTTC CASKSGGVTTYEQYF
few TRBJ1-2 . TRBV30 TGTGCCCAGGCACCACCTGGACAGACAAACTATGGCTACACCTTC CAQAPPGQTNYGYTF
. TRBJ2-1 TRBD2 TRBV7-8 TGTGCCAGCAGCTCCCCATCGCGGGAGCTCAACGAGCAGTTCTTC CASSSPSRELNEQFF
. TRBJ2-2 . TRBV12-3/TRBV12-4 TGTGCCAGCGGATGGGAGGGGGCGTTAATCGGGGAGCTGTTTTTT CASGWEGALIGELFF
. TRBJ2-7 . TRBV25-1 TGTGCCAGCAGTGAATATTCCCCCACTGGCGGGGCAACCTACGAGCAGTACTTC CASSEYSPTGGATYEQYF
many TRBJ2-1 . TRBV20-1 TGCAGTGCTAGAGACCCAGGGACGCTCAGCAATGAGCAGTTCTTC CSARDPGTLSNEQFF
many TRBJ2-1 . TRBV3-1 TGTGCCAGCAGCCAAGAGCAGGGCTACTACAATGAGCAGTTCTTC CASSQEQGYYNEQFF
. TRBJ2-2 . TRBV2 TGTGCCAGCAGAATCCTGATAGACGGGGAGCTGTTTTTT CASRILIDGELFF
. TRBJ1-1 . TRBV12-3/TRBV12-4 TGTGCCAGCAGTTTTAGGGCAGGGTCGTCCACTGAAGCTTTCTTT CASSFRAGSSTEAFF
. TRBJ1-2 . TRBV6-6 TGTGCCAGCACCCCGGAGGGGATCGGGCCGTCCTATGGCTACACCTTC CASTPEGIGPSYGYTF
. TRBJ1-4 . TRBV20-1 TGCAGTGCGCCCGACGCCGGGTTGAGTGAAAAACTGTTTTTT CSAPDAGLSEKLFF
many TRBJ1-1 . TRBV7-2 TGTGCCAGCAGCCCACGCCCGGGGCCCTGGACTGAAGCTTTCTTT CASSPRPGPWTEAFF
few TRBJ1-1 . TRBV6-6 TGTGCCAGCATCCCTAGGGCGCAGGGGAACACTGAAGCTTTCTTT CASIPRAQGNTEAFF
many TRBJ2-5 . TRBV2 TGTGCCAGCAGAGATCAGGGGAGGGGACAAGAGACCCAGTACTTC CASRDQGRGQETQYF
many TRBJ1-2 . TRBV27 TGTGCCAGCAGAAGAGACAGCCCGAACTATGGCTACACCTTC CASRRDSPNYGYTF
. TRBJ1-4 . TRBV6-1 TGTGCCAGCAGTGAAGACACGTTAGGCGCTAATGAAAAACTGTTTTTT CASSEDTLGANEKLFF
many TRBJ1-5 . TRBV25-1 TGTGCCAGCAGTGGGCCAGGGAGCATTAGCAATCAGCCCCAGCATTTT CASSGPGSISNQPQHF
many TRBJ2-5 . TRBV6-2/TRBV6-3 TGTGCCAGCACTACCCACGACGCAGAGACCCAGTACTTC CASTTHDAETQYF
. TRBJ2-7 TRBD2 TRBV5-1 TGCGCCAGCAGTCCTTCTAGCGGGGGACTCGAGCAGTACTTC CASSPSSGGLEQYF
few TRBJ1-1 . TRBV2 TGTGCCAGCAGTGAGCAGGGGAAAGCCACTGAAGCTTTCTTT CASSEQGKATEAFF
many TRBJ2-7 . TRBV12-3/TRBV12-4 TGTGCCAGCAGTCCCTTGGGGCAGGGGTCCTACTCCTACGAGCAGTACTTC CASSPLGQGSYSYEQYF
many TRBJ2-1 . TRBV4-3 TGCGCCAGCAGCCAAGACGGGCCCAGCTCCTACAATGAGCAGTTCTTC CASSQDGPSSYNEQFF
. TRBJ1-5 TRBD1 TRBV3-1 TGTGCCAGCAGCCGCGGACAGGGGGGCAATCAGCCCCAGCATTTT CASSRGQGGNQPQHF
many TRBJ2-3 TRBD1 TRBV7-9 TGTGCCGGAGGGGACAGGGCCATGGATACGCAGTATTTT CAGGDRAMDTQYF